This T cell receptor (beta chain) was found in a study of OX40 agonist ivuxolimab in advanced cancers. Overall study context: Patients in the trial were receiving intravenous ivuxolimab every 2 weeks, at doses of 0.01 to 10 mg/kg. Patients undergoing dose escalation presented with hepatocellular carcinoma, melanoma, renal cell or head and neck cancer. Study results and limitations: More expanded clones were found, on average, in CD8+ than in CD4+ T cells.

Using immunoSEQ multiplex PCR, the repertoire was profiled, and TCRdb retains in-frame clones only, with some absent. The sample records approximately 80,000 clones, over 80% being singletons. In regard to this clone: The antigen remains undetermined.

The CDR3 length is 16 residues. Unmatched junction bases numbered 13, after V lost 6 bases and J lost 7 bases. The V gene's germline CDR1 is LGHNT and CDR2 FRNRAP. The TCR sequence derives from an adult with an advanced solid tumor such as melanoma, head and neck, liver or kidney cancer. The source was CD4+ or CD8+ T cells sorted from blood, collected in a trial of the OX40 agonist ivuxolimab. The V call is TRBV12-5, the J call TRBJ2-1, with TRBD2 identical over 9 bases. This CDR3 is CASGRRIAGEGNEQFF. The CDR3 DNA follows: TGTGCTAGTGGCCGGCGGATAGCGGGAGAAGGGAATGAGCAGTTCTTC.